This TCR beta chain was recovered during a study of shared clonotypes between healthy human individuals. Genomic DNA of every subset was divided equally among multiple immunoSEQ plates. Some 27,000 T cell genomes, or 200 to 250 ng DNA, went into the sorted-subset replicate PCRs. Produced via immunoSEQ multiplex PCR; TCRdb's table is partial and in-frame only. Among about 1.1 million clones listed, approximately 77% were seen once. The split of CD4+ cells yielded CD45RA+ naive and CD45RA-negative memory subsets. V dropped 4 bases and J dropped 3 bases, with 8 bases sitting between them. CDR1 and CDR2 (germline): SQVTM, ANQGSEA. The CDR3 spans 12 residues. Study observations and caveats: Rarefaction indicated that sorted-subset sequencing remained incomplete although depth was large.

In regard to this clone: Its antigen is as yet unknown.

This chain joins TRBV29-1 and TRBJ2-3; D is ambiguous. This sequence originates from a man younger than 30 in good health. Some clones in this sample may be carry-over from other donors' samples. The sample consisted of memory CD4+ T cells from PBMCs. Noted subset: CD45RA-negative fraction. CDR3 loop: CSVGPQTDTQYF. CDR3 sequence (DNA): TGCAGCGTTGGTCCCCAAACAGATACGCAGTATTTT.